This T cell receptor (beta chain) emerged from a study of T cell responses to AZD1222 COVID-19 vaccine. Study findings and constraints: Sampling captured repertoires only after the peak T cell response. Researchers report vaccine-associated CD4 TCRs spanning spike, with dominance at 160-218 and 743-854. Baseline seropositivity occurred in only a handful of AZD1222 recipients. White British donors predominated, females outnumbered males, and clonal diversity was possibly underestimated.

V gave up 3 bases and J gave up 1 base, with 10 bases separating them. Germline-derived CDR1 and CDR2 are SGDLS and YYNGEE. The CDR3 loop spans 14 amino acids. On this clone itself: Its target is unknown.

Only in-frame clones appear in the TCRdb table, and some are missing; sequencing was by immunoSEQ multiplex PCR. The table has 120,000 to 150,000 clones, more than 70% seen once. The sequences come from peripheral blood, collected 28 days after the second AZD1222 dose. This receptor was obtained from an adult who received the AZD1222 COVID-19 vaccine. V is TRBV9 and J is TRBJ2-5; the D gene is possibly TRBD1 (6 bases). The CDR3 bases are TGTGCCAGCAGCGGAGGACAGACCCAAGAGACCCAGTACTTC. Translating gives CASSGGQTQETQYF.